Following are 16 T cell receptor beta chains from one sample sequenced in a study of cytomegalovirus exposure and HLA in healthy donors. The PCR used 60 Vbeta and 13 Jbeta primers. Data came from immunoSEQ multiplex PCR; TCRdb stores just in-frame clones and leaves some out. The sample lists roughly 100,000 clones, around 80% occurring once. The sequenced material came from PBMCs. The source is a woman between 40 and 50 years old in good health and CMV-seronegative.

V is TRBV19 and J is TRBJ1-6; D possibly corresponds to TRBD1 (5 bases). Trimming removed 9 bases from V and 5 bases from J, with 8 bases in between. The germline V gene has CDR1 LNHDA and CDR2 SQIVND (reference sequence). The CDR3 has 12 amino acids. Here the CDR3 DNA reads TGTGCCAGCGGACAAAATAATTCACCCCTCCACTTT. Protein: CASGQNNSPLHF.

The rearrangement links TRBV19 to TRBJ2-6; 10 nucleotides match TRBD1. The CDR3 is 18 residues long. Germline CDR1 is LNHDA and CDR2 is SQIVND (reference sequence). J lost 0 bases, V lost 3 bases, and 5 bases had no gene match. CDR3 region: CASSMTGGVRSGANVLTF. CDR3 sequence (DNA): TGTGCCAGTAGTATGACAGGGGGCGTCCGCTCTGGGGCCAACGTCCTGACTTTC.

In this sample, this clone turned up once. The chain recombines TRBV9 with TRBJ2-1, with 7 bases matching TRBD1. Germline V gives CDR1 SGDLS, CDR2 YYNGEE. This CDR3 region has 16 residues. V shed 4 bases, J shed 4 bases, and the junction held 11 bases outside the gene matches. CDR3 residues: CASSSWTGVIYNEQFF. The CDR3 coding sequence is TGTGCCAGCAGCTCCTGGACAGGTGTCATTTACAATGAGCAGTTCTTC.

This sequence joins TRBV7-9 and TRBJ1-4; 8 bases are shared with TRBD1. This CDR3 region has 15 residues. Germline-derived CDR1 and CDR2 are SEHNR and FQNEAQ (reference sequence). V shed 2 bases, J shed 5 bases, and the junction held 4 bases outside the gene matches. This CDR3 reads CASSLPTGVNEKLFF. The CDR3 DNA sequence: TGTGCCAGCAGCTTACCGACAGGGGTCAATGAAAAACTGTTTTTT. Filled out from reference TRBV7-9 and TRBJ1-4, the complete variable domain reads DTGVSQNPRHKITKRGQNVTFRCDPISEHNRLYWYRQTLGQGPEFLTYFQNEAQLEKSRLLSDRFSAERPKGSFSTLEIQRTEQGDSAMYLCASSLPTGVNEKLFFGSGTQLSVL.

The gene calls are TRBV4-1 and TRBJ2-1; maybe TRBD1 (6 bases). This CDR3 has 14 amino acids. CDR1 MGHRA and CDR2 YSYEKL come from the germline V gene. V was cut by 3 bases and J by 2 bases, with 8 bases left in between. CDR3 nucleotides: TGCGCCAGCAGCCACGGACAGACCTACAATGAGCAGTTCTTC. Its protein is CASSHGQTYNEQFF.

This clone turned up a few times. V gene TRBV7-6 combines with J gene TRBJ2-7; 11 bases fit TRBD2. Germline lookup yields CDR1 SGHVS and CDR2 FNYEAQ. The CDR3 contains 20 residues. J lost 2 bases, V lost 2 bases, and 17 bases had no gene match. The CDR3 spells CASSLYTRETSGEKAYEQYF. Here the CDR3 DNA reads TGTGCCAGCAGCTTATATACGAGGGAGACTAGCGGGGAGAAAGCCTACGAGCAGTACTTC.

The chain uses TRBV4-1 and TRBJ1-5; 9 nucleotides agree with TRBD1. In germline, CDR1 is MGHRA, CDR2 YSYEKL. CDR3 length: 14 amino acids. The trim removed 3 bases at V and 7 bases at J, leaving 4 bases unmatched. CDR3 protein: CASSHGTGLQPQHF. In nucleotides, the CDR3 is TGCGCCAGCAGCCACGGGACAGGGCTCCAGCCCCAGCATTTT.

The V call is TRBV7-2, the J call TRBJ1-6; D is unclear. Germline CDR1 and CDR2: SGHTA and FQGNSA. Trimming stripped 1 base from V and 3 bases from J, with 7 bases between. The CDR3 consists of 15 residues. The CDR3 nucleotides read TGTGCCAGCAGCTTAGAGGCAGGCTATAATTCACCCCTCCACTTT. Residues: CASSLEAGYNSPLHF.

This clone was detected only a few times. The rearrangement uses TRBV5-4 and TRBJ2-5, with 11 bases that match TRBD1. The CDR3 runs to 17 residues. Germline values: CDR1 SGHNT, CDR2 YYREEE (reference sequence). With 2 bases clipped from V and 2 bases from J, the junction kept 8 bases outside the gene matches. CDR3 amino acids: CASSFPPGQGDQETQYF. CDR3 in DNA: TGTGCCAGCAGCTTCCCACCGGGACAGGGGGATCAAGAGACCCAGTACTTC.

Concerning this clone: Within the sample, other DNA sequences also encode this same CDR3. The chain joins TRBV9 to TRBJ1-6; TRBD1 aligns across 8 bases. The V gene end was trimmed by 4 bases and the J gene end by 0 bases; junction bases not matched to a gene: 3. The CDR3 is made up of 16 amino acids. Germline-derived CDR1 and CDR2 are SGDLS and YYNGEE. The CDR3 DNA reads TGTGCCAGCAGCCGGACAGGGAGCTCCTATAATTCACCCCTCCACTTT. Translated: CASSRTGSSYNSPLHF. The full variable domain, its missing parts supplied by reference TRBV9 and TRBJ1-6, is DSGVTQTPKHLITATGQRVTLRCSPRSGDLSVYWYQQSLDQGLQFLIQYYNGEERAKGNILERFSAQQFPDLHSELNLSSLELGDSALYFCASSRTGSSYNSPLHFGNGTRLTVT.

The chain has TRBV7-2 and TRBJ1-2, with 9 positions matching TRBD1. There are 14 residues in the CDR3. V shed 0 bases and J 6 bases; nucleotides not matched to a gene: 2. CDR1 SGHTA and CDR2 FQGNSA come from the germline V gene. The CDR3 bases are TGTGCCAGCAGCTTAGCGAGGACAGGGGATGGCTACACCTTC. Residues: CASSLARTGDGYTF. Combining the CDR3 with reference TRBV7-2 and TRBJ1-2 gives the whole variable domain GAGVSQSPSNKVTEKGKDVELRCDPISGHTALYWYRQSLGQGLEFLIYFQGNSAPDKSGLPSDRFSAERTGGSVSTLTIQRTQQEDSAVYLCASSLARTGDGYTFGSGTRLTVV.

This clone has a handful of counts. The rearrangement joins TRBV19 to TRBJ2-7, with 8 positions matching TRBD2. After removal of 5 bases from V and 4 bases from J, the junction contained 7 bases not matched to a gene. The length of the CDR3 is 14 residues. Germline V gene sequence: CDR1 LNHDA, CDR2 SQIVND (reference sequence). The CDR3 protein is CASSEASGSYEQYF. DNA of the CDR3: TGTGCCAGTAGTGAGGCTAGCGGGTCTTACGAGCAGTACTTC.

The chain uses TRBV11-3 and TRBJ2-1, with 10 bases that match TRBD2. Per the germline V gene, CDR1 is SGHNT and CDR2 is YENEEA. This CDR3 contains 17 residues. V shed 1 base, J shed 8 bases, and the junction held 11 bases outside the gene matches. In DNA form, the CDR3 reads TGTGCCAGCAGCTTAGGGCAAGCGGGGGGGCCTTTTGATGAGCAGTTCTTC. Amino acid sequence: CASSLGQAGGPFDEQFF.

The CDR3 reads CASSSSGQTYNEQFF. CDR3 sequence (DNA): TGTGCCAGCAGCTCATCCGGACAGACCTACAATGAGCAGTTCTTC. This chain joins TRBV7-2 and TRBJ2-1; D is perhaps TRBD1 (6 bases). Germline lookup yields CDR1 SGHTA and CDR2 FQGNSA. CDR3 length: 15 amino acids. Trimming took 4 bases from V and 2 from J, leaving 12 bases between them.

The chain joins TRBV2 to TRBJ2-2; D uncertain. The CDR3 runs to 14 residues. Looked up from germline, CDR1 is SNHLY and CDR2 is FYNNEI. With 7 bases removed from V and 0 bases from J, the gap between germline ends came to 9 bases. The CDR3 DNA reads TGTGCCAGCATAACAGAGACGAACACCGGGGAGCTGTTTTTT. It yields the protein CASITETNTGELFF.

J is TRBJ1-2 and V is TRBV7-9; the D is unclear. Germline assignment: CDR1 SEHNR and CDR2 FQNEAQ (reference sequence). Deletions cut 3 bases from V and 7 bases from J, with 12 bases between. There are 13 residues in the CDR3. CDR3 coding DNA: TGTGCCAGCAGCTTGGGAGGGATAGGTGGCTACACCTTC. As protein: CASSLGGIGGYTF.